These 11 T cell receptor beta chains were all obtained from the same sample, sequenced in a study of read filtering for tumor transcriptome and immune sequencing. This library used approximately 0.4 ug RNA and molecular barcoded adaptors spanning alpha/delta and beta/gamma chains. TCRdb called the reads again in MiXCR, with one record for every CDR3 protein. The repertoire includes around 60,000 distinct CDR3 sequences, about 21% of them detected once, and over 11% sits in the top ten. Sequences were obtained from a population of CD138-negative cells sorted from bone marrow. The receptor source for this set is a donor at least 40 years old with multiple myeloma.

Notes on this clonotype: A much more abundant neighbour one base away suggests this may be a read error. The rearrangement joins TRBV12-3 or TRBV12-4 to TRBJ1-2; D gene unclear. The CDR3 is 13 residues long. The CDR3 sequence is CVSTRGSAGGYTF. Here the CDR3 DNA reads TGTGTCAGCACCCGGGGTTCTGCAGGCGGCTACACCTTC.

This clonotype was counted many times. The rearrangement joins TRBV11-2 to TRBJ2-2; D is possibly TRBD1 (7 bases). Germline CDR1 reads SGHAT; CDR2 reads FQNNGV. This CDR3 is built from 13 residues. Trimming pared 10 bases from V and 7 bases from J, leaving 16 bases between. The CDR3 nucleotides read TGTGCCACCCGAGACAGGGAGGTCGGGGAGCTGTTTTTT. Protein: CATRDREVGELFF.

The chain joins TRBV11-2 to TRBJ1-4; D is ambiguous. V was trimmed by 3 bases and J by 5 bases, leaving 16 bases between them. The CDR3 is 16 amino acids. Germline loops: CDR1 SGHAT, CDR2 FQNNGV. The CDR3 DNA is TGTGCCAGCAGCTTGCAATTGTCTTCCTTAAATGAAAAACTGTTTTTT. Translated, it gives CASSLQLSSLNEKLFF.

The chain couples TRBV7-9 to TRBJ2-7; D is possibly TRBD1 (7 bases). CDR1 is SEHNR, CDR2 FQNEAQ, per germline (reference sequence). Deletions cut 5 bases from V and 5 bases from J, with 22 bases between. The CDR3 sequence is 16 residues long. CDR3 sequence (DNA): TGTGCCAGCAGCCCGTCGGGGGCAGGGGGGTACGACGAGCAGTACTTC. As protein: CASSPSGAGGYDEQYF.

For this clonotype: A much larger clone differs from this one at a single base, so this may be a read error. The gene calls are TRBV24-1 and TRBJ2-1; D is tentatively TRBD1 or TRBD2 (5 bases each). Germline loops: CDR1 KGHDR, CDR2 SFDVKD. There are 15 residues in the CDR3. The DNA for the CDR3 is TGTGCCACCAGTGATTTCAGTGGGGGAATGCATGAGCAGTCCTTC. It translates to CATSDFSGGMHEQSF.

Worth noting for this clonotype: This is likely a read error, given that the CDR3 carries no conserved phenylalanine or tryptophan at its end. The chain has TRBV5-4 and TRBJ2-2; D perhaps matches TRBD1 (5 bases). The germline CDR1 and CDR2 sequences are SGHNT and YYREEE (reference sequence). Trimming removed 2 bases at V and 4 bases at J, with 9 bases between. The CDR3 runs 14 residues. The CDR3: CASSFQGGTGELFL. Here the CDR3 DNA reads TGTGCCAGCAGCTTTCAGGGTGGCACCGGGGAGCTGTTTCTT.

The chain carries TRBV20-1 and TRBJ1-4; a possible D gene is TRBD1 (5 bases). Germline CDR1 DFQATT, CDR2 SNEGSKA (reference sequence). V lost 1 base and J 10 bases, leaving 16 bases between the germline ends. CDR3 length: 14 amino acids. This chain's CDR3 is CSARVGTDKGKLFF. CDR3 DNA: TGCAGTGCTAGAGTTGGGACCGACAAAGGAAAACTGTTTTTT.

This clonotype was recorded a few times. Its ends do not fully match the called genes, so a read error is possible. This chain joins TRBV7-6 and TRBJ2-3; 9 bases fit TRBD2. CDR3 length: 16 residues. Germline lookup yields CDR1 SGHVS and CDR2 FNYEAQ. Here the CDR3 DNA reads TGTGCCAGCAGCCGTTCGGGACTAGCTAGTACAGATACACAGTATTTT. This encodes CASSRSGLASTDTQYF.

Points on this clonotype: This may come from a read error, since a much larger clone is one base off. This chain uses TRBV20-1 with TRBJ2-5, with 7 bases matching TRBD2. This CDR3 contains 13 residues. CDR1 DFQATT and CDR2 SNEGSKA come from the germline V gene (reference sequence). In nucleotides, the CDR3 is TGCGGTGCCATATTAACTAGCGCCGAGACCCAGTACTTC. Translated, it gives CGAILTSAETQYF.

This clonotype was observed a few times. The chain carries TRBV19 and TRBJ2-1; 7 bases match TRBD2. The CDR3 contains 14 residues. Germline V gene sequence: CDR1 LNHDA, CDR2 SQIVND (reference sequence). With V trimmed by 3 bases and J by 5 bases, 4 bases remained unmatched. CDR3 coding DNA: TGTGCCAGTAGTATTCCGGGGGGTAACAATGAGCAGTTCTTC. Protein product: CASSIPGGNNEQFF. The full variable domain, with the rest looked up from reference TRBV19 and TRBJ2-1, is DGGITQSPKYLFRKEGQNVTLSCEQNLNHDAMYWYRQDPGQGLRLIYYSQIVNDFQKGDIAEGYSVSREKKESFPLTVTSAQKNPTAFYLCASSIPGGNNEQFFGPGTRLTVL.

Ten or more counts support this clonotype. The rearrangement links TRBV20-1 to TRBJ2-5, with 10 nucleotides matching TRBD1. With 6 bases clipped from V and 3 bases from J, the junction kept 4 bases outside the gene matches. The germline V gene has CDR1 DFQATT and CDR2 SNEGSKA (reference sequence). This CDR3 spans 13 amino acids. The DNA for the CDR3 is TGCAGTGCCTTCGGGACAGGGGAAGAGACCCAGTACTTC. Its protein is CSAFGTGEETQYF.